This TCR beta chain was captured by sequencing in a study of T cell repertoires in cytomegalovirus infection (dated by TCRdb to 2018 to 2020). Some background on the complete study: Donor HLA type was relevant to the analysis, as public TCR beta signatures indicated carriage of CMV infection together with the matching HLA type. Overall results and qualifications from the work: The ex vivo response was dominated by HLA-C-restricted CMV-specific TCR beta clonotypes, which also provided the single most frequent clonotype in two of eight donors. Cumulative frequency of public TCR beta family members discriminated carriers of CMV infection plus the relevant HLA type in this cohort and an independent roughly 320-donor cohort.

This clonotype was counted many times. The antigen it binds to is not known. Base-call qualities are not available, and no considerably larger clone is one nucleotide away. The run used an Illumina HiSeq 1500. TCRdb passed the public sequencing reads through fastp at Q25 and MiXCR, retaining productive beta sequences. Rows matching on CDR3 protein sequence are summarized as one entry with the most common DNA and genes. This sample holds around 280,000 distinct CDR3 sequences; roughly a tenth were observed only once. The ten most abundant clones make up around 2.4% of the sample. Per the germline V gene (reference sequence), DFQATT is the CDR1 and SNEGSKA is the CDR2. The trim is 3 bases for V and 2 bases for J, with a gap of 13 bases between the germline ends. Including the terminal cysteine and phenylalanine, the CDR3 comprises 15 residues. Only CDR3 DNA is held: 45 bases, read in frame from base 1.

The sequence is built from TRBV20-1 and TRBJ2-2, with TRBD1 perhaps the D gene, on 5 matching bases. The receptor was derived from a human donor in good health (CMV status not recorded). Some clones in this sample may be carry-over from other donors' samples. Sequenced: PBMCs. The DNA sequence follows: TGCAGTGCTAGGACAGCAGAGCGAAACACCGGGGAGCTGTTTTTT. The translation is CSARTAERNTGELFF.